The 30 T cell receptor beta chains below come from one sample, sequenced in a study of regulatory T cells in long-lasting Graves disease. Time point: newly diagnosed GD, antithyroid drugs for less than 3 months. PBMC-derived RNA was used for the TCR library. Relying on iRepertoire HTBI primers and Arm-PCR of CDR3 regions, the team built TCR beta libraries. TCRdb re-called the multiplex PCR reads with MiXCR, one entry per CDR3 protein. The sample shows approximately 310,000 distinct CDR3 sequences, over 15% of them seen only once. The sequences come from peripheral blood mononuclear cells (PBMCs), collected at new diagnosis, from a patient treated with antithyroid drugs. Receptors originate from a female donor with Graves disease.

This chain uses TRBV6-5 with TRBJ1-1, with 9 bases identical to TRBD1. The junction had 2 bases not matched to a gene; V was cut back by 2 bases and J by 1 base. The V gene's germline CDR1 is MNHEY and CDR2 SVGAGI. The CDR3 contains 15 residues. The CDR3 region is CASSYVTGGNTEAFF. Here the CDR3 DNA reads TGTGCCAGCAGTTACGTGACAGGGGGGAACACTGAAGCTTTCTTT.

The CDR3 DNA is TGTGCCAGCAGTACGGGGGGGGGCCTCGAGGATACGCAGTATTTT. It translates to CASSTGGGLEDTQYF. The chain is built from TRBV28 and TRBJ2-3, with 8 bases that match TRBD2. Germline CDR1 reads MDHEN; CDR2 reads SYDVKM. Germline trimming cut 5 bases from V and 6 bases from J; bases unmatched to any gene: 10. The CDR3 totals 15 residues. The full variable domain, in which reference TRBV28 and TRBJ2-3 provide the parts outside the CDR3, is DVKVTQSSRYLVKRTGEKVFLECVQDMDHENMFWYRQDPGLGLRLIYFSYDVKMKEKGDIPEGYSVSREKKERFSLILESASTNQTSMYLCASSTGGGLEDTQYFGPGTRLTVL.

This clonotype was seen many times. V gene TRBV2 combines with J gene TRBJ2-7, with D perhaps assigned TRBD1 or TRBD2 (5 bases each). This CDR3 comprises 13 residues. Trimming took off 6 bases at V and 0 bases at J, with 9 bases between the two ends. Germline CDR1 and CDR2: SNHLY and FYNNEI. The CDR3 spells CASRRDVSYEQYF. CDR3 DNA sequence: TGTGCCAGCAGGAGGGACGTCTCCTACGAGCAGTACTTC. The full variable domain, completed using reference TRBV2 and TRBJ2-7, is EPEVTQTPSHQVTQMGQEVILRCVPISNHLYFYWYRQILGQKVEFLVSFYNNEISEKSEIFDDQFSVERPDGSNFTLKIRSTKLEDSAMYFCASRRDVSYEQYFGPGTRLTVT.

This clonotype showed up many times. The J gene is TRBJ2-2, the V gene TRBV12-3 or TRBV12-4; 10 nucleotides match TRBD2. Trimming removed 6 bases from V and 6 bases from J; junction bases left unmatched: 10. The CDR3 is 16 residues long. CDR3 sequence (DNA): TGTGCCAGCAGGAGGGAGCTAGCGGGAGTATCCGGGGAGCTGTTTTTT. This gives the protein CASRRELAGVSGELFF.

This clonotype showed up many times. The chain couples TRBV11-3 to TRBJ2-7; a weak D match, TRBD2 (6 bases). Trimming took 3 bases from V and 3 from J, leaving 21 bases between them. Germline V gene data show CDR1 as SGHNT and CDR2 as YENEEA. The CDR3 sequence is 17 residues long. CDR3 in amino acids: CASSFVGTASEIYEQYF. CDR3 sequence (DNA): TGTGCCAGCAGCTTTGTCGGTACTGCTAGCGAAATCTACGAGCAGTACTTC. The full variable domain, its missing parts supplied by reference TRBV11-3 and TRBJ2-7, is EAGVVQSPRYKIIEKKQPVAFWCNPISGHNTLYWYLQNLGQGPELLIRYENEEAVDDSQLPKDRFSAERLKGVDSTLKIQPAELGDSAVYLCASSFVGTASEIYEQYFGPGTRLTVT.

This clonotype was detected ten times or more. The CDR3 reads CASSLLTGTSGEQYF. The CDR3 DNA is TGTGCCAGCAGCCTCCTCACAGGGACCTCTGGAGAGCAGTACTTC. The rearrangement joins TRBV6-1 to TRBJ2-7, with a possible D match to TRBD1 (6 bases). CDR3 length: 15 residues. The germline V gene encodes CDR1 MNHNS and CDR2 SASEGT. Deletions cut 6 bases from V and 7 bases from J, with 22 bases between.

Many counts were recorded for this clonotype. The DNA of the CDR3 is TGTGCCAGCAGGGGTCTAGCGGGATCTGGTTACGAGCAGTACTTC. Amino acid sequence: CASRGLAGSGYEQYF. The rearrangement uses TRBV6-1 and TRBJ2-7; 9 bases align to TRBD2. Germline loops: CDR1 MNHNS, CDR2 SASEGT. This CDR3 has 15 amino acids. V lost 6 bases, J lost 4 bases, and 10 bases stayed unmatched.

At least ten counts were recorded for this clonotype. The chain's CDR3 is CASSYGREGSYEQYF. CDR3 in DNA: TGTGCCAGCAGTTACGGGCGGGAGGGCTCCTACGAGCAGTACTTC. The rearrangement links TRBV6-5 to TRBJ2-7; 9 bases align to TRBD2. J was trimmed by 0 bases and V by 2 bases; bases with no gene match: 2. Germline lookup yields CDR1 MNHEY and CDR2 SVGAGI. This CDR3 has 15 amino acids.

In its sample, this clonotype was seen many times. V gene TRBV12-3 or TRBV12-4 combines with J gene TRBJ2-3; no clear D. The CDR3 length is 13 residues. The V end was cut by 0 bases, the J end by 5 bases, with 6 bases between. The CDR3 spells CASSLAARDTQYF. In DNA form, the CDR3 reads TGTGCCAGCAGTTTAGCTGCCCGAGATACGCAGTATTTT.

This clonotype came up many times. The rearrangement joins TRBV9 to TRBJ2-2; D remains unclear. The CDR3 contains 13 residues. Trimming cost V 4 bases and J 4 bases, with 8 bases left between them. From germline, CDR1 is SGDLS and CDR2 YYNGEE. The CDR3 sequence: CASSLVSTGELFF. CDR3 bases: TGTGCCAGCAGCCTAGTAAGCACCGGGGAGCTGTTTTTT.

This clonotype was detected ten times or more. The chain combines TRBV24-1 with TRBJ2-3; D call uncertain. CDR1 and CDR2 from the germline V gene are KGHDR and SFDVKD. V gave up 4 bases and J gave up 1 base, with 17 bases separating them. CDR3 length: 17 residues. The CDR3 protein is CATSDPNHSGRTDTQYF. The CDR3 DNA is TGTGCCACCAGTGACCCTAACCACTCCGGGCGCACAGATACGCAGTATTTT.

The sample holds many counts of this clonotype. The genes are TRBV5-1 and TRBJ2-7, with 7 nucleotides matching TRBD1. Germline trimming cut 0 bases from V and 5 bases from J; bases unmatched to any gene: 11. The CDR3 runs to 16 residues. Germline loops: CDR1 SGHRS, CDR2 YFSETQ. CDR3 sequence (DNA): TGCGCCAGCAGCTTGGGACTCCCGACAGGGAAGGACGAGCAGTACTTC. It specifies CASSLGLPTGKDEQYF.

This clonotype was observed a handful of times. The CDR3 region is CSASEGPEQFF. The CDR3 coding sequence is TGCAGTGCTAGCGAAGGGCCTGAGCAGTTCTTC. The V gene is TRBV20-1, the J gene TRBJ2-1; D remains ambiguous. Germline CDR1 reads DFQATT; CDR2 reads SNEGSKA (reference sequence). Trimming pared 3 bases from V and 9 bases from J, leaving 9 bases between. This CDR3 region has 11 residues.

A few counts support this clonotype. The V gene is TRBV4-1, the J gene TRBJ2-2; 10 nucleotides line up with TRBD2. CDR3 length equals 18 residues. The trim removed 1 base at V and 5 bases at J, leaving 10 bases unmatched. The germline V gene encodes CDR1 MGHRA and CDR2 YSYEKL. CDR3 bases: TGCGCCAGCAGCCAAGCCAATCATAGAGCGGGAGGGACCGGGGAGCTGTTTTTT. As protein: CASSQANHRAGGTGELFF.

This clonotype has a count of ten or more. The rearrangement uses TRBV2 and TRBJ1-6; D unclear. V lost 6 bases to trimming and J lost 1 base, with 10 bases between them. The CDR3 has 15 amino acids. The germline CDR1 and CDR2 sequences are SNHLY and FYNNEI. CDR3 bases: TGTGCCAGCAGGAGAGAAGGGTCCTATAATTCACCCCTCCACTTT. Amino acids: CASRREGSYNSPLHF.

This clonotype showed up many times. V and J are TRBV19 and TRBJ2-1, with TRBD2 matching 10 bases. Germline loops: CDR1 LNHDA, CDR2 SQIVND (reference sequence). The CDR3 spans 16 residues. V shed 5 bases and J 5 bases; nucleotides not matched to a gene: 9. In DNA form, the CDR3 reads TGTGCCAGTAGTCCCATCAGCGGGAGGGTGGACAATGAGCAGTTCTTC. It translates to CASSPISGRVDNEQFF. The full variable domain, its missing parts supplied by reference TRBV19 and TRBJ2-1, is DGGITQSPKYLFRKEGQNVTLSCEQNLNHDAMYWYRQDPGQGLRLIYYSQIVNDFQKGDIAEGYSVSREKKESFPLTVTSAQKNPTAFYLCASSPISGRVDNEQFFGPGTRLTVL.

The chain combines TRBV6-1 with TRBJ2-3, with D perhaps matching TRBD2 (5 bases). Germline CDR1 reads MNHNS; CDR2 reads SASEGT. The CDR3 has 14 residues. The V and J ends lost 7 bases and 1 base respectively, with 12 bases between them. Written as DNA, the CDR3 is TGTGCCAGCACCTCCACCGGGGGCACAGATACGCAGTATTTT. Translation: CASTSTGGTDTQYF.

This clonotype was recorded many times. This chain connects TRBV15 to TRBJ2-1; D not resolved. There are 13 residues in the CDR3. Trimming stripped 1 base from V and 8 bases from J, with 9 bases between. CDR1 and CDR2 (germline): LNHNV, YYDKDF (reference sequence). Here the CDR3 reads CATSRVARDEQFF. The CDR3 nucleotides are TGTGCCACCAGCAGAGTAGCCCGGGATGAGCAGTTCTTC.

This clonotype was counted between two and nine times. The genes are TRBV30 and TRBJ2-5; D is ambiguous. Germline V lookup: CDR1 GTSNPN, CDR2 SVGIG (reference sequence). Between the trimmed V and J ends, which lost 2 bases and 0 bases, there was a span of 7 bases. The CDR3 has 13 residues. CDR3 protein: CAWSPVDQETQYF. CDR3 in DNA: TGTGCCTGGAGTCCTGTAGACCAAGAGACCCAGTACTTC. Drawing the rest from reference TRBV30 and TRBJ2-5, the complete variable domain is SQTIHQWPATLVQPVGSPLSLECTVEGTSNPNLYWYRQAAGRGLQLLFYSVGIGQISSEVPQNLSASRPQDRQFILSSKKLLLSDSGFYLCAWSPVDQETQYFGPGTRLLVL.

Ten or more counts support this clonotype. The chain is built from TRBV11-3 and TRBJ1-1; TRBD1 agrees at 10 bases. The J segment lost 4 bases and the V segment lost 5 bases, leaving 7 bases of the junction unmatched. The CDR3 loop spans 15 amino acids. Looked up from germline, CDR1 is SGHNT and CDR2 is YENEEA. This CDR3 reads CASSPRDRGGTEAFF. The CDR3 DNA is TGTGCCAGCAGCCCCCGGGACAGGGGAGGCACTGAAGCTTTCTTT.

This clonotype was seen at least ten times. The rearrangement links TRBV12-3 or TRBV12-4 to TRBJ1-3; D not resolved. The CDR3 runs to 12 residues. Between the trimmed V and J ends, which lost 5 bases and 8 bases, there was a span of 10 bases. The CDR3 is CASSGGIDTIYF. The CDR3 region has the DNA TGTGCCAGCAGTGGCGGGATCGACACCATATATTTT.

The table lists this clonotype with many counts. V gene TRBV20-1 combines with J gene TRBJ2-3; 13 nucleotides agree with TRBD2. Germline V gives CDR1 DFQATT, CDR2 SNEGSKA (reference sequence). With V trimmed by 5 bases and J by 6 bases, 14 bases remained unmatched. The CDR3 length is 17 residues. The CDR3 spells CSAPPGLAGFSHDTQYF. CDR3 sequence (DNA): TGCAGTGCTCCACCGGGACTAGCGGGATTTAGTCACGATACGCAGTATTTT.

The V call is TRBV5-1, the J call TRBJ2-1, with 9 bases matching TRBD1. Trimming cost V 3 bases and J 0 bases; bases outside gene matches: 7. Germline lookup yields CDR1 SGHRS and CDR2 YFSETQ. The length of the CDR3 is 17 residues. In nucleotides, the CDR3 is TGCGCCAGCAGCTCCGGGACAGGGATCAGCTCCTACAATGAGCAGTTCTTC. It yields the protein CASSSGTGISSYNEQFF. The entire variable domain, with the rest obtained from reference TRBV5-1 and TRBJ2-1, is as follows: KAGVTQTPRYLIKTRGQQVTLSCSPISGHRSVSWYQQTPGQGLQFLFEYFSETQRNKGNFPGRFSGRQFSNSRSEMNVSTLELGDSALYLCASSSGTGISSYNEQFFGPGTRLTVL.

The CDR3 here is CASSLAGARGETQYF. CDR3 nucleotide sequence: TGTGCCAGCAGTTTAGCGGGGGCGCGAGGAGAGACCCAGTACTTC. This chain uses TRBV27 with TRBJ2-5; possibly TRBD2 for D (7 bases). The CDR3 sequence is 15 residues long. Trimming removed 2 bases at V and 4 bases at J, with 14 bases between. Germline V gives CDR1 MNHEY, CDR2 SMNVEV (reference sequence).

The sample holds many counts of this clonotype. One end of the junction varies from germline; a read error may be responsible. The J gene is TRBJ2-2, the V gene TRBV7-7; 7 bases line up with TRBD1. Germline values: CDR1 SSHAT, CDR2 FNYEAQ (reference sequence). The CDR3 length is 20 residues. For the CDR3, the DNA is TGTGCTAGCAGCTTAAGGCCCTTCGAGTTGAGGGGGCGCGACACCGGGGAGCTGTTTTTT. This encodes CASSLRPFELRGRDTGELFF. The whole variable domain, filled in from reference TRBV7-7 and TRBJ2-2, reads GAGVSQSPRYKVTKRGQDVTLRCDPISSHATLYWYQQALGQGPEFLTYFNYEAQPDKSGLPSDRFSAERPEGSISTLTIQRTEQRDSAMYRCASSLRPFELRGRDTGELFFGEGSRLTVL.

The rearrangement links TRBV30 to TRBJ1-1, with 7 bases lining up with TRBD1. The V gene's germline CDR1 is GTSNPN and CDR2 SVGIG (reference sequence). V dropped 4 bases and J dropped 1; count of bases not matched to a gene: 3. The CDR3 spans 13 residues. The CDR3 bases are TGTGCCTGGACGGGACAGCCGAACACTGAAGCTTTCTTT. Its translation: CAWTGQPNTEAFF.

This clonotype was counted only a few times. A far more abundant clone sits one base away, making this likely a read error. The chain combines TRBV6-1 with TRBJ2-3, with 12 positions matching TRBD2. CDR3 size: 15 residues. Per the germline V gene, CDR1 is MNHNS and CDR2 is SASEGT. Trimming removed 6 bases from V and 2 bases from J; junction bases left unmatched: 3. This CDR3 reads CASRRLAGATDTQYF. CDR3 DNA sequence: TGTGCCAGCAGACGACTAGCGGGAGCCACAGATACGCAGTATTTT.

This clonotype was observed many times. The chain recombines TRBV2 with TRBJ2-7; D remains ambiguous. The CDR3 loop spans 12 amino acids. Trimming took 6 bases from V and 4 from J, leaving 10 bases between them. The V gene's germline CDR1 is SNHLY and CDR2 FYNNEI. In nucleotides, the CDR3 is TGTGCCAGCAGCCCCCACGAGTACGAGCAGTACTTC. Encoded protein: CASSPHEYEQYF.

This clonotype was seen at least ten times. CDR3 protein: CATSDPSGTTYSYNEQFF. CDR3 nucleotide sequence: TGTGCCACCAGTGACCCTAGCGGGACCACCTACTCCTACAATGAGCAGTTCTTC. The chain employs TRBV24-1 and TRBJ2-1; 9 bases fit TRBD2. The germline CDR1 and CDR2 sequences are KGHDR and SFDVKD. The V segment lost 4 bases and the J segment 0 bases; nucleotides outside the gene matches: 9. The CDR3 has 18 amino acids.

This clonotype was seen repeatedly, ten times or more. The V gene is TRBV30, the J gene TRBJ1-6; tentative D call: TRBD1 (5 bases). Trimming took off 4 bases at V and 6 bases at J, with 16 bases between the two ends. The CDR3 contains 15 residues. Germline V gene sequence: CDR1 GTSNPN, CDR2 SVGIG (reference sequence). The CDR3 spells CAWMSAGLSNSPLHF. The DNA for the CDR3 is TGTGCCTGGATGTCAGCAGGGCTTAGTAATTCACCCCTCCACTTT.